This T cell receptor beta chain was profiled in a study of blood T cell repertoires in COVID-19. Assay: immunoSEQ multiplex PCR; the TCRdb copy retains only in-frame clones and omits some. The table records 400,000 or so clones, 75% to 90% of them present only once. Unmatched junction bases numbered 2, after V lost 2 bases and J lost 2 bases. The V gene's germline CDR1 is SGHTA and CDR2 FQGNSA. This CDR3 spans 15 amino acids. Comments on this clone: Other DNA sequences in this sample translate to the same CDR3.

This receptor was taken from a woman aged 40 to 50 with COVID-19, enrolled during active disease. Sample: peripheral blood. The rearrangement joins TRBV7-2 to TRBJ1-5, with TRBD1 matching 8 bases. The CDR3 spells CASSLKGQGNQPQHF. In nucleotides, the CDR3 is TGTGCCAGCAGCTTAAAGGGACAGGGCAATCAGCCCCAGCATTTT.